A selection of T cell receptor beta chains follows, all from one sample in a study of technical replicates of blood from a few donors. Method: immunoSEQ multiplex PCR; TCRdb's copy keeps in-frame clones and lacks some. The data show roughly 72,000 clones, approximately 96% seen once. The sequenced material came from T cells isolated from PBMCs. The receptor source for this set is a human donor in good health. Each CDR3 is given with its conserved first and last residue. D genes are given only for firm matches. Clone size is given for some rows only: seen once, a few or many times, or a class if the clone is expanded.

J	D	V	size	CDR3	DNA
TRBJ1-5	-	TRBV6-1	-	CASSGRGYQPQHF	TGTGCCAGCAGTGGACGGGGGTATCAGCCCCAGCATTTT
TRBJ2-3	-	TRBV5-4	-	CASSYLGTSTDTQYF	TGTGCCAGCAGCTACCTGGGGACTAGCACAGATACGCAGTATTTT
TRBJ2-7	TRBD1	TRBV7-6	-	CASSLGTGLYYEQYF	TGTGCCAGCAGCCTCGGGACAGGTTTGTACTACGAGCAGTACTTC
TRBJ2-7	-	TRBV4-1	-	CASSHELSYEQYF	TGCGCCAGCAGCCATGAACTCTCCTACGAGCAGTACTTC
TRBJ2-7	-	TRBV19	-	CARSVSGDYYEQYF	TGTGCCAGGTCGGTTAGCGGAGATTACTACGAGCAGTACTTC
TRBJ2-7	-	TRBV6-1	-	CASSFYYEQYF	TGTGCCAGCAGCTTTTACTACGAGCAGTACTTC
TRBJ2-5	-	TRBV6-5	-	CASGLPRETQYF	TGTGCCAGCGGGCTCCCTCGAGAGACCCAGTACTTC
TRBJ1-2	TRBD1	TRBV6-6	once	CASSRDRDYGYTF	TGTGCCAGCAGCAGGGACAGGGACTATGGCTACACCTTC
TRBJ1-1	-	TRBV7-2	-	CANQGRVGGTEAFF	TGTGCCAACCAAGGGAGGGTTGGAGGAACTGAAGCTTTCTTT
TRBJ1-2	TRBD1	TRBV19	-	CASTSDRANYGYTF	TGTGCCAGTACCAGTGACAGGGCCAACTATGGCTACACCTTC
TRBJ1-4	TRBD1	TRBV28	-	CASSSGGTREKLFF	TGTGCCAGCAGCTCAGGGGGGACACGGGAAAAACTGTTTTTT
TRBJ2-3	TRBD2	TRBV5-4	-	CASSLRWSGSKTDTQYF	TGTGCCAGCAGCTTACGTTGGAGCGGGAGTAAGACAGATACGCAGTATTTT
TRBJ2-7	TRBD2	TRBV9	-	CASSVGFGTSGGEQYF	TGTGCCAGCAGCGTAGGATTCGGGACTAGTGGTGGCGAGCAGTACTTC
TRBJ2-3	-	TRBV4-2	-	CASSQQFTDTQYF	TGTGCCAGCAGCCAACAATTCACAGATACGCAGTATTTT
TRBJ2-7	-	TRBV28	-	CAAQGLTRSYEQYF	TGTGCCGCCCAGGGGCTCACGAGAAGCTACGAGCAGTACTTC
TRBJ2-7	TRBD2	TRBV27	-	CASRSVTSGSYEQYF	TGTGCCAGCAGGTCTGTGACTAGCGGGAGTTACGAGCAGTACTTC
TRBJ2-7	TRBD2	TRBV11-2	once	CASSLAGGNEQYF	TGTGCCAGCAGCTTAGCGGGAGGGAACGAGCAGTACTTC
TRBJ1-5	-	TRBV9	-	CASSSRGQPQHF	TGTGCCAGCAGCTCTAGAGGGCAGCCCCAGCATTTT
TRBJ1-5	-	TRBV7-9	-	CASSLGSFDQPQHF	TGTGCCAGCAGCTTAGGCAGTTTCGATCAGCCCCAGCATTTT
TRBJ1-4	TRBD1	TRBV4-1	-	CASSQVPGGLGNEKLFF	TGCGCCAGCAGCCAAGTTCCAGGGGGATTGGGTAATGAAAAACTGTTTTTT
TRBJ2-1	TRBD2	TRBV29-1	-	CSGGRDNEQFF	TGCAGCGGCGGGAGGGACAATGAGCAGTTCTTC
TRBJ2-1	-	TRBV9	-	CASSVAYREPYTYNEQFF	TGTGCCAGCAGCGTAGCTTACCGGGAGCCGTATACTTACAATGAGCAGTTCTTC
TRBJ1-4	-	TRBV23-1	-	CASSQSGQMHEKLFF	TGCGCCAGCAGTCAATCTGGGCAGATGCATGAAAAACTGTTTTTT
TRBJ2-7	-	TRBV27	-	CASSPLAVYEQYF	TGTGCCAGCAGTCCCCTGGCGGTCTACGAGCAGTACTTC
TRBJ2-3	-	TRBV7-3	-	CASSLLPGRVPDTQYF	TGTGCCAGCAGCTTGTTACCCGGGAGAGTTCCAGATACGCAGTATTTT
TRBJ1-5	TRBD1	TRBV6-5	-	CASSSGTGGVHQPQHF	TGTGCCAGCAGTTCCGGGACAGGGGGTGTTCATCAGCCCCAGCATTTT
TRBJ2-2	-	TRBV25-1	-	CASSRYGADTGELFF	TGTGCCAGCAGTCGCTATGGGGCTGACACCGGGGAGCTGTTTTTT
TRBJ2-3	-	TRBV29-1	-	CSVEDLGSTDTQYF	TGCAGCGTTGAAGATCTCGGTAGCACAGATACGCAGTATTTT
TRBJ2-5	TRBD1	TRBV5-1	-	CASHQQGLQETQYF	TGCGCCAGCCATCAACAGGGGCTTCAAGAGACCCAGTACTTC
TRBJ1-5	-	TRBV7-9	-	CASSQTGHNQPQHF	TGTGCCAGCAGCCAAACAGGACACAATCAGCCCCAGCATTTT
TRBJ2-5	TRBD1	TRBV10-3	-	CAIRQGDETQYF	TGTGCCATCAGACAGGGGGACGAGACCCAGTACTTC
TRBJ1-1	-	TRBV19	once	CASGGLLNTEAFF	TGTGCCAGTGGAGGATTACTGAACACTGAAGCTTTCTTT
TRBJ2-7	-	TRBV7-9	-	CASSLDYLEQYF	TGTGCCAGCAGCTTAGACTATCTCGAGCAGTACTTC
TRBJ2-3	-	TRBV13	-	CASSLYREGFTDTQYF	TGTGCCAGCAGCTTATACAGGGAGGGGTTCACAGATACGCAGTATTTT
TRBJ2-1	-	TRBV9	once	CASSVAWRGGEQFF	TGTGCCAGCAGCGTCGCATGGAGGGGGGGTGAGCAGTTCTTC
TRBJ2-7	TRBD1	TRBV19	-	CASSMGQLYEQYF	TGTGCCAGTAGTATGGGACAGCTCTACGAGCAGTACTTC
TRBJ2-7	TRBD1	TRBV6-1	-	CASKGGRGNSYEQYF	TGTGCCAGCAAAGGGGGCAGGGGTAACTCCTACGAGCAGTACTTC
TRBJ2-1	TRBD1	TRBV10-1	-	CASSRTGQPYNEQFF	TGCGCCAGCAGTCGAACGGGACAGCCATACAATGAGCAGTTCTTC
TRBJ1-2	-	TRBV5-8	-	CASSLFLTVSFYGYTF	TGTGCCAGCAGCTTGTTCTTGACAGTTAGTTTCTATGGCTACACCTTC
TRBJ2-1	TRBD2	TRBV19	-	CASSSGASGKNEQFF	TGTGCCAGTAGTAGTGGGGCTAGCGGGAAGAATGAGCAGTTCTTC
TRBJ1-3	-	TRBV7-8	-	CASSPRGELGPGNTIYF	TGTGCCAGCAGCCCCCGCGGGGAATTGGGGCCTGGAAACACCATATATTTT
TRBJ1-2	-	TRBV6-5	-	CASRGLYGYTF	TGTGCCAGCAGGGGGCTCTATGGCTACACCTTC
TRBJ1-3	-	TRBV13	-	CASSLGSSGNTIYF	TGTGCCAGCAGCTTAGGGAGCTCTGGAAACACCATATATTTT
TRBJ2-3	TRBD2	TRBV7-6	-	CASSSDAGGATDTQYF	TGTGCCAGCAGCTCCGACGCGGGAGGCGCGACAGATACGCAGTATTTT
TRBJ2-7	-	TRBV7-3	-	CASSSFLEAGQYF	TGTGCCAGCAGCTCCTTTCTGGAGGCTGGGCAGTACTTC
TRBJ2-7	TRBD1	TRBV19	-	CASRPQRGDRDYEQYF	TGTGCCAGTAGACCCCAGAGGGGGGACAGGGACTACGAGCAGTACTTC
TRBJ2-1	TRBD2	TRBV6-5	-	CASSYNGRSSYNEQFF	TGTGCCAGCAGTTACAACGGGAGGAGCTCCTACAATGAGCAGTTCTTC
TRBJ1-1	TRBD1	TRBV27	-	CASSIDRVAEAFF	TGTGCCAGCAGTATAGACAGGGTCGCTGAAGCTTTCTTT
TRBJ2-7	TRBD1	TRBV5-1	-	CASSLSGGYYEQYF	TGCGCCAGCAGCTTGTCAGGGGGATACTACGAGCAGTACTTC